The 32 T cell receptor beta chains in this list originate from one sample, sequenced in a study of cytomegalovirus exposure and HLA in healthy donors. PCR used 60 Vbeta primers and 13 Jbeta primers. Profiled with immunoSEQ multiplex PCR; TCRdb holds only in-frame clones, not every one. The sample lists some 200,000 clones, 76% occurring once. The sequenced sample was PBMCs. These receptors were collected from a man aged 18 to 30 in good health and CMV-seronegative.

The chain employs TRBV18 and TRBJ2-7, with D maybe TRBD2 (6 bases). V gave up 0 bases and J gave up 2 bases, with 11 bases separating them. CDR1 is KGHSH, CDR2 LQKENI, per germline. The CDR3 covers 15 residues. In DNA form, the CDR3 reads TGTGCCAGCTCACCACCGGGACTGCCGGCCTACGAGCAGTACTTC. Translating it yields CASSPPGLPAYEQYF.

The chain is built from TRBV2 and TRBJ2-3, with 10 positions matching TRBD2. The junction had 15 bases not matched to a gene; V was cut back by 10 bases and J by 5 bases. Per the germline V gene, CDR1 is SNHLY and CDR2 is FYNNEI. This CDR3 comprises 16 residues. The CDR3 sequence: CATDRPSGSGGDTQYF. CDR3 coding DNA: TGTGCCACCGACCGGCCTAGCGGGAGCGGTGGAGATACGCAGTATTTT.

This sequence joins TRBV7-2 and TRBJ2-5, with 10 nucleotides matching TRBD2. V trimming: 3 bases; J trimming: 5 bases; junction bases outside the gene matches: 6. The CDR3 has 15 residues. Germline CDR1 reads SGHTA; CDR2 reads FQGNSA. This CDR3 is CASSFLAGVVETQYF. As DNA, the CDR3 is TGTGCCAGCAGCTTTCTAGCGGGAGTTGTGGAGACCCAGTACTTC.

The J gene is TRBJ2-7, the V gene TRBV30; D is uncertain. The germline V gene has CDR1 GTSNPN and CDR2 SVGIG (reference sequence). CDR3 size: 15 residues. Trimming cost V 0 bases and J 3 bases, with 15 bases left between them. The DNA of the CDR3 is TGTGCCTGGAGTGTCCGCGGTCCCGGTGTCTACGAGCAGTACTTC. This codes for CAWSVRGPGVYEQYF.

The rearrangement joins TRBV6-1 to TRBJ1-5, with D unclear. Per the germline V gene, CDR1 is MNHNS and CDR2 is SASEGT. The V end lost 3 bases, the J end lost 4 bases, and 10 bases lay between the germline ends. This CDR3 contains 14 residues. For the CDR3, the DNA is TGTGCCAGCAGTGATCGGAGATTTAATCAGCCCCAGCATTTT. Its protein is CASSDRRFNQPQHF.

This rearrangement joins TRBV29-1 to TRBJ2-3, with no clear D. V was cut by 5 bases and J by 2 bases, with 8 bases left in between. CDR1 is SQVTM, CDR2 ANQGSEA, per germline. The CDR3 consists of 12 residues. The CDR3 loop reads CSVTELTDTQYF. For the CDR3, the DNA is TGCAGCGTTACCGAACTCACAGATACGCAGTATTTT.

The chain couples TRBV30 to TRBJ1-6; TRBD1 might be the D (5 bases). The CDR3 totals 14 residues. The germline gives CDR1 GTSNPN, CDR2 SVGIG (reference sequence). V lost 4 bases to trimming and J lost 2 bases, with 9 bases between them. CDR3 DNA sequence: TGTGCCTGGACCCGGGGGACCTATAATTCACCCCTCCACTTT. Translation: CAWTRGTYNSPLHF.

The chain carries TRBV7-9 and TRBJ2-2, with TRBD1 identical over 9 bases. With V trimmed by 3 bases and J by 6 bases, 8 bases remained unmatched. Germline CDR1 SEHNR, CDR2 FQNEAQ (reference sequence). This CDR3 has 16 residues. This CDR3 reads CASSFPGQGRAGELFF. Written as DNA, the CDR3 is TGTGCCAGCAGCTTCCCTGGACAGGGGAGAGCCGGGGAGCTGTTTTTT.

The chain is built from TRBV7-8 and TRBJ2-3, with TRBD2 identical over 8 bases. Trimming took 1 base from V and 2 from J; bases not matched to a gene: 14. Germline V gene sequence: CDR1 SGHVS, CDR2 FQNEAQ. CDR3 length: 19 residues. In nucleotides, the CDR3 is TGTGCCAGCAGCTTAGACAGGATTCTAGCGGGTTTTTCCACAGATACGCAGTATTTT. This translates into CASSLDRILAGFSTDTQYF.

The chain links TRBV28 to TRBJ1-1; the match to TRBD1 covers 11 bases. Germline V gene sequence: CDR1 MDHEN, CDR2 SYDVKM. The CDR3 totals 14 residues. With 5 bases clipped from V and 10 bases from J, the junction kept 9 bases outside the gene matches. CDR3 sequence reads: CASSPGTGGWGAFF. As DNA, the CDR3 is TGTGCCAGCAGTCCCGGGACAGGGGGTTGGGGAGCTTTCTTT.

This chain uses TRBV2 with TRBJ2-3, with D perhaps TRBD2 (6 bases). Trimming removed 6 bases at V and 1 base at J, with 11 bases between. The CDR3 is made up of 14 amino acids. Germline CDR1 reads SNHLY; CDR2 reads FYNNEI. The CDR3 DNA sequence: TGTGCCAGCAGGCGGGGAGATGGCACAGATACGCAGTATTTT. Translation gives CASRRGDGTDTQYF.

The chain uses TRBV7-8 and TRBJ2-7; TRBD2 agrees at 7 bases. The V and J ends lost 5 bases and 2 bases, in that order; junction bases with no gene match: 12. The germline gives CDR1 SGHVS, CDR2 FQNEAQ. This CDR3 region has 16 residues. The CDR3: CASSHSGHPGPYEQYF. The CDR3 region has the DNA TGTGCCAGCAGCCATAGCGGGCACCCCGGACCCTACGAGCAGTACTTC.

For this clone: The junction departs from the called germline gene at one end, perhaps through a read error. V and J are TRBV7-9 and TRBJ1-1, with 9 nucleotides matching TRBD1. The germline V gene encodes CDR1 SEHNR and CDR2 FQNEAQ (reference sequence). The CDR3 has 18 residues. CDR3 DNA sequence: TGTTCCAGCAGCCCTACGATCATCCGGGACAGGGACGACACTGAAGCTTTCTTT. This encodes CSSSPTIIRDRDDTEAFF. The full variable domain, its missing parts supplied by reference TRBV7-9 and TRBJ1-1, is DTGVSQNPRHKITKRGQNVTFRCDPISEHNRLYWYRQTLGQGPEFLTYFQNEAQLEKSRLLSDRFSAERPKGSFSTLEIQRTEQGDSAMYLCSSSPTIIRDRDDTEAFFGQGTRLTVV.

The V call is TRBV29-1, the J call TRBJ2-5, with D possibly matching TRBD2 (7 bases). The V end was cut by 4 bases, the J end by 5 bases, with 17 bases between. There are 14 residues in the CDR3. Germline CDR1 is SQVTM and CDR2 is ANQGSEA. The CDR3 nucleotides read TGCAGCGTTGGGGGGGGCGGGGGTCGGGAGACCCAGTACTTC. It translates to CSVGGGGGRETQYF.

This clone has a single count. This sequence joins TRBV19 and TRBJ1-2; TRBD1 might be the D (6 bases). Germline-derived CDR1 and CDR2 are LNHDA and SQIVND (reference sequence). This CDR3 region has 15 residues. Trimming shortened V by 3 bases and J by 3 bases, and 14 bases separated the two germline ends. The CDR3 DNA reads as TGTGCCAGTAGTATCGAGATTAGGACAGACTATGGCTACACCTTC. This translates into CASSIEIRTDYGYTF.

This chain uses TRBV28 with TRBJ1-2; perhaps TRBD1 as D (5 bases). In germline, CDR1 is MDHEN, CDR2 SYDVKM. V was shortened by 8 bases and J by 5 bases, with 18 bases between the two germline ends. The CDR3 has 14 residues. CDR3 DNA: TGTGCCAGCGGCGTGGGGCAGGGTGGGTATGGCTACACCTTC. Its protein is CASGVGQGGYGYTF.

This clone appeared once. The chain links TRBV6-5 to TRBJ2-7; TRBD2 agrees at 8 bases. Germline lookup yields CDR1 MNHEY and CDR2 SVGAGI. The CDR3 runs to 13 residues. Losses at the gene ends were 10 bases for V and 4 bases for J; bases not matched to a gene: 9. The CDR3 region has the DNA TGTGCCACCTCAGGGACTAGGAATTACGAGCAGTACTTC. This sequence encodes CATSGTRNYEQYF.

This clone was counted once. The chain has TRBV5-6 and TRBJ2-7; maybe TRBD2 (5 bases). This CDR3 is built from 13 residues. Germline CDR1 SGHDT, CDR2 YYEEEE. With 1 base removed from V and 5 bases from J, the gap between germline ends came to 10 bases. CDR3 loop: CASSLWGAHEQYF. Here the CDR3 DNA reads TGTGCCAGCAGCTTGTGGGGAGCCCACGAGCAGTACTTC.

V usage is TRBV7-9 and J usage is TRBJ1-2, with D maybe TRBD1 (6 bases). CDR3 length: 13 residues. V lost 2 bases to trimming and J lost 4 bases, with 8 bases between them. Germline V gene sequence: CDR1 SEHNR, CDR2 FQNEAQ (reference sequence). This chain's CDR3 is CASSLLGGYGYTF. Written as DNA, the CDR3 is TGTGCCAGCAGCTTATTAGGGGGCTATGGCTACACCTTC.

The CDR3, as DNA: TGCAGCGTTGAGACCGGGACTAGCGGGTCCAGCTCCTACAATGAGCAGTTCTTC. This translates into CSVETGTSGSSSYNEQFF. The chain uses TRBV29-1 and TRBJ2-1; 12 bases match TRBD2. CDR3 length equals 18 residues. V trimming: 3 bases; J trimming: 0 bases; junction bases outside the gene matches: 9. The V gene's germline CDR1 is SQVTM and CDR2 ANQGSEA.

The V gene is TRBV27, the J gene TRBJ1-4; D unresolved. The CDR3 contains 14 residues. The V and J ends lost 3 bases and 8 bases respectively, with 13 bases between them. Looked up from germline, CDR1 is MNHEY and CDR2 is SMNVEV (reference sequence). The CDR3 bases are TGTGCCAGCAGTTTTAAGGGAGCAAGGGAAAAACTGTTTTTT. Encoded protein: CASSFKGAREKLFF.

V is TRBV7-9 and J is TRBJ1-1; TRBD1 agrees at 10 bases. This CDR3 spans 16 amino acids. With 4 bases clipped from V and 5 bases from J, the junction kept 10 bases outside the gene matches. Germline V gene sequence: CDR1 SEHNR, CDR2 FQNEAQ (reference sequence). The CDR3 protein is CASSSGTGARWTEAFF. The CDR3, as DNA: TGTGCCAGCAGCTCCGGGACAGGGGCGCGGTGGACTGAAGCTTTCTTT.

The chain employs TRBV27 and TRBJ1-2, with 7 nucleotides matching TRBD1. Trimming cost V 1 base and J 1 base; bases outside gene matches: 15. The CDR3 is 19 amino acids. Germline lookup yields CDR1 MNHEY and CDR2 SMNVEV (reference sequence). The CDR3, as DNA: TGTGCCAGCAGTTTATTAGGGACCGTTGGGACAGCTGATAACTATGGCTACACCTTC. It yields the protein CASSLLGTVGTADNYGYTF.

The genes are TRBV4-1 and TRBJ2-7; 11 nucleotides match TRBD2. Germline V CDR1 and CDR2: MGHRA, YSYEKL. V lost 4 bases, J lost 7 bases, and 15 bases stayed unmatched. The CDR3 extends over 17 amino acids. The CDR3 protein is CASSLLLAGGPIREQYF. DNA of the CDR3: TGCGCCAGCAGCCTTCTCTTAGCGGGAGGGCCCATACGGGAGCAGTACTTC.

The chain links TRBV6-4 to TRBJ1-2; no definite D call. This CDR3 has 15 residues. The germline gives CDR1 MRHNA, CDR2 SNTAGT. The V end was cut by 2 bases, the J end by 4 bases, with 14 bases between. CDR3 sequence reads: CASSDTADGLYGYTF. CDR3 nucleotide sequence: TGTGCCAGCAGTGACACGGCGGACGGACTCTATGGCTACACCTTC.

About this clone: Different DNA sequences within this sample yield the same CDR3. The gene calls are TRBV5-1 and TRBJ2-7, with a tentative D call TRBD1 (5 bases). Germline lookup yields CDR1 SGHRS and CDR2 YFSETQ. V was cut by 0 bases and J by 3 bases, with 7 bases left in between. This CDR3 contains 13 residues. The CDR3 bases are TGCGCCAGCAGCTTGGGACAGCTCTACGAGCAGTACTTC. Protein product: CASSLGQLYEQYF.

This chain's CDR3 is CASSQGIGTGPRSGAFF. CDR3 in DNA: TGCGCCAGCAGCCAAGGCATAGGGACAGGGCCTCGGAGTGGAGCTTTCTTT. The chain employs TRBV4-1 and TRBJ1-1, with TRBD1 matching over 9 bases. V gave up 1 base and J gave up 10 bases; unmatched junction bases: 16. Per germline, CDR1 MGHRA and CDR2 YSYEKL. The CDR3 runs 17 residues.

The chain joins TRBV5-6 to TRBJ2-7; D ambiguous. The CDR3 length is 15 residues. Trimming shortened V by 4 bases and J by 2 bases, and 16 bases separated the two germline ends. The V gene's germline CDR1 is SGHDT and CDR2 YYEEEE. The CDR3: CASSLKTRWPYEQYF. Here the CDR3 DNA reads TGTGCCAGCAGCCTAAAGACTCGGTGGCCCTACGAGCAGTACTTC.

This clone was seen a single time. J is TRBJ2-2 and V is TRBV10-3; TRBD1 might be the D (5 bases). Germline V lookup: CDR1 ENHRY, CDR2 SYGVKD. The CDR3 is 17 residues long. Trimming took off 3 bases at V and 2 bases at J, with 16 bases between the two ends. DNA for the CDR3: TGTGCCATCAGTGACCAAGGGCGACAGCTTAACACCGGGGAGCTGTTTTTT. Translating it yields CAISDQGRQLNTGELFF.

This sequence joins TRBV28 and TRBJ1-1, with 9 nucleotides matching TRBD1. From germline, CDR1 is MDHEN and CDR2 SYDVKM. The J segment lost 2 bases and the V segment lost 1 base, leaving 5 bases of the junction unmatched. This CDR3 has 16 amino acids. The chain's CDR3 is CASSLLSTGGNTEAFF. Here the CDR3 DNA reads TGTGCCAGCAGTTTATTATCTACAGGGGGCAACACTGAAGCTTTCTTT.

The chain recombines TRBV9 with TRBJ2-1; 12 positions agree with TRBD2. Losses at the gene ends were 4 bases for V and 6 bases for J; bases not matched to a gene: 5. Per the germline V gene, CDR1 is SGDLS and CDR2 is YYNGEE. This CDR3 is 15 amino acids long. The CDR3 spells CASSLAGGSGNEQFF. The CDR3 region has the DNA TGTGCCAGCAGCCTAGCGGGAGGGTCGGGCAATGAGCAGTTCTTC.

The V and J genes are TRBV30 and TRBJ2-6; D not certain. The germline V gene has CDR1 GTSNPN and CDR2 SVGIG (reference sequence). This CDR3 is 16 amino acids long. Trimming took 5 bases from V and 1 from J, leaving 15 bases between them. Here the CDR3 DNA reads TGTGCCTGGGACAATGCAGTGACATCTGGGGCCAACGTCCTGACTTTC. It yields the protein CAWDNAVTSGANVLTF.